This TCR beta chain came from a study of PD-L1 blockade in urothelial cancer. Study-level information: Between 0 and 3 chemotherapy regimens preceded treatment for each patient. Median T cell yield per blood sample was 110,000 to 150,000 cells. Study-level findings and limits: Blood TCR clonality below the median before treatment was a predictor of better survival.

On this clone: Its antigen remains unknown.

TCRdb's table, derived via immunoSEQ multiplex PCR, lists solely in-frame clones and lacks some. This repertoire shows tens of thousands of clones, over 75% found once; its top ten account for approximately 6%. CDR3 length: 14 amino acids. V gave up 4 bases and J gave up 3 bases; unmatched junction bases: 5. CDR1 is LGHNA and CDR2 is YNFKEQ in the germline V gene. The chain carries TRBV4-2 and TRBJ1-2; TRBD1 aligns across 7 bases. The sequence came from a man aged 40-50 years with urothelial cancer. The sample consisted of PBMCs, taken around atezolizumab (anti-PD-L1) treatment. CDR3 nucleotide sequence: TGTGCCAGCAGCCCCGCCGGACAGGACTATGGCTACACCTTC. Amino acid sequence: CASSPAGQDYGYTF.